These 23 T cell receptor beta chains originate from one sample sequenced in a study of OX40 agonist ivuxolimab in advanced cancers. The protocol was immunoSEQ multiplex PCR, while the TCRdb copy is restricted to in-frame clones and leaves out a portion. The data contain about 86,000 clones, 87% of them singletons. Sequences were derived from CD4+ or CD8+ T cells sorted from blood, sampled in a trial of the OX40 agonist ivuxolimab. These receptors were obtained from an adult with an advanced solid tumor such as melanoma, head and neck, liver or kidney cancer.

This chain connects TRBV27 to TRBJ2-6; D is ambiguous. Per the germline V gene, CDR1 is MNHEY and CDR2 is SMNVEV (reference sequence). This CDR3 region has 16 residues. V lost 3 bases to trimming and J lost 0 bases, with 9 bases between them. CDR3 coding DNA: TGTGCCAGCAGTTTGTCAGCCGTCTCTGGGGCCAACGTCCTGACTTTC. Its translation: CASSLSAVSGANVLTF.

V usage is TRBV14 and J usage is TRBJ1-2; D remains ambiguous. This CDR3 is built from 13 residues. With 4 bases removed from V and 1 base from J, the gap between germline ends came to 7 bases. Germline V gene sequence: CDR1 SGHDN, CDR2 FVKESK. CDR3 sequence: CASSPTLNYGYTF. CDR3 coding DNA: TGTGCCAGCAGCCCGACTCTTAACTATGGCTACACCTTC.

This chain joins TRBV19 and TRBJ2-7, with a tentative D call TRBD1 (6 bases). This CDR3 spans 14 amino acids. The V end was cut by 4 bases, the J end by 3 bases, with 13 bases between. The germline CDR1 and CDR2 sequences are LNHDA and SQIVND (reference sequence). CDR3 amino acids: CASSTAGALYEQYF. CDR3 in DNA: TGTGCCAGTAGTACGGCAGGGGCCCTCTACGAGCAGTACTTC.

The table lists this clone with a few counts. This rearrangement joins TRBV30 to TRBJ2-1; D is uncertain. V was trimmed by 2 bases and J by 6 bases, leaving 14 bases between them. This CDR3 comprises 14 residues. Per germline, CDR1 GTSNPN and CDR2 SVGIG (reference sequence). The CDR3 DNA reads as TGTGCCTGGAGTTCTCCCAGGCCAGGCAATGAGCAGTTCTTC. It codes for CAWSSPRPGNEQFF.

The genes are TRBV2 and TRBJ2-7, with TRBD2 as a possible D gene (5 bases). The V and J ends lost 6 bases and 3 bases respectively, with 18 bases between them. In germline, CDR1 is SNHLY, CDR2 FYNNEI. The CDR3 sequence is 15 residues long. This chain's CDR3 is CASSEQRLGGYEQYF. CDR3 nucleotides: TGTGCCAGCAGCGAGCAACGCCTTGGAGGCTACGAGCAGTACTTC.

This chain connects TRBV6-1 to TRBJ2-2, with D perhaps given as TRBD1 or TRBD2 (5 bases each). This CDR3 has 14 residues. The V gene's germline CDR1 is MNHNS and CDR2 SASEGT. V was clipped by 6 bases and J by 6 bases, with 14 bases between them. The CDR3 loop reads CASRFRDPSGELFF. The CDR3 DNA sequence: TGTGCCAGCAGATTCAGGGACCCCTCCGGGGAGCTGTTTTTT.

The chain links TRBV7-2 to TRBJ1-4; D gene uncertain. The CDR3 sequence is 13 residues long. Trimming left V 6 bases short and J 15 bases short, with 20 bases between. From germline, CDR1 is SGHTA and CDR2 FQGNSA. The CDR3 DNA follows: TGTGCCAGCAGGCAACTGGCAGGTGGAGATTTGTTTTTT. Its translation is CASRQLAGGDLFF. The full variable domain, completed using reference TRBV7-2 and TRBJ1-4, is GAGVSQSPSNKVTEKGKDVELRCDPISGHTALYWYRQSLGQGLEFLIYFQGNSAPDKSGLPSDRFSAERTGGSVSTLTIQRTQQEDSAVYLCASRQLAGGDLFFGSGTQLSVL.

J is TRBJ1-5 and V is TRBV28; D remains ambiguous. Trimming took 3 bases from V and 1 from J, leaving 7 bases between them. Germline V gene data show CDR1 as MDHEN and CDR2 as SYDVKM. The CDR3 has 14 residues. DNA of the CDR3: TGTGCCAGCAGTTTCGATCACAGCAATCAGCCCCAGCATTTT. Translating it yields CASSFDHSNQPQHF.

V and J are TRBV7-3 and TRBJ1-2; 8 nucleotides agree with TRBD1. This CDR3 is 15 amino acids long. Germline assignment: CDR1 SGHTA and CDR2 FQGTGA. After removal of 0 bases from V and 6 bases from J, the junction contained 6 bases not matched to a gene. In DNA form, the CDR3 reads TGTGCCAGCAGCTTAACGGGCCTGACAGGGGATGGCTACACCTTC. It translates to CASSLTGLTGDGYTF. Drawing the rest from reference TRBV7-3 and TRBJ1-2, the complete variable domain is GAGVSQTPSNKVTEKGKYVELRCDPISGHTALYWYRQSLGQGPEFLIYFQGTGAADDSGLPNDRFFAVRPEGSVSTLKIQRTERGDSAVYLCASSLTGLTGDGYTFGSGTRLTVV.

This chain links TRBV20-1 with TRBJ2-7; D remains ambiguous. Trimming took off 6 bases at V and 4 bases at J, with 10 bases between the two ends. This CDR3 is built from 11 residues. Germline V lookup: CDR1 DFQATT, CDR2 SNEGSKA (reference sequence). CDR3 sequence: CSAIPRYEQYF. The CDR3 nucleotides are TGCAGTGCGATCCCGCGGTACGAGCAGTACTTC.

This CDR3 reads CAISESWLAGLFSTDTQYF. CDR3 nucleotide sequence: TGTGCCATCAGTGAGTCTTGGCTAGCGGGACTATTTAGCACAGATACGCAGTATTTT. This chain uses TRBV10-3 with TRBJ2-3, with 9 positions matching TRBD2. Germline V gene lookup returns CDR1 ENHRY and CDR2 SYGVKD. Trimming took 0 bases from V and 0 from J; bases not matched to a gene: 10. The CDR3 consists of 19 residues.

Here the CDR3 DNA reads TGTGCCAGTAAAAGGCTAGCGGGTTACAATGAGCAGTTCTTC. This sequence encodes CASKRLAGYNEQFF. The gene calls are TRBV19 and TRBJ2-1; 8 nucleotides line up with TRBD2. The ends lost 7 bases at V and 4 bases at J; junction bases unmatched: 6. Looked up from germline, CDR1 is LNHDA and CDR2 is SQIVND (reference sequence). The CDR3 totals 14 residues.

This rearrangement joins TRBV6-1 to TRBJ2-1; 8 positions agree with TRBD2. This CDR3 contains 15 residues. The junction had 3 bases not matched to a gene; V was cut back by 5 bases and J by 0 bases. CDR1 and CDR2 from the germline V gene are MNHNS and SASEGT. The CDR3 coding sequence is TGTGCCAGCAGTACAGCGGGAGACTCCTACAATGAGCAGTTCTTC. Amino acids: CASSTAGDSYNEQFF.

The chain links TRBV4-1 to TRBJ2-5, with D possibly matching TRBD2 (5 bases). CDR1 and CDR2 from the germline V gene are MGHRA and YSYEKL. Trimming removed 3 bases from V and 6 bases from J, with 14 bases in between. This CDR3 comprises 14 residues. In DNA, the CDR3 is TGCGCCAGCAGCCACGAACGGGGTGAAAAGACCCAGTACTTC. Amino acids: CASSHERGEKTQYF.

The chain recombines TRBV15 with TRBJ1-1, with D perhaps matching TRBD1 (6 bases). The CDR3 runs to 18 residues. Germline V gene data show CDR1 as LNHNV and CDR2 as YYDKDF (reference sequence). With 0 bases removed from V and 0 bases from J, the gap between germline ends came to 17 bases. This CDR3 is CATSRDRAGQRMNTEAFF. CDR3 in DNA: TGTGCCACCAGCAGAGATCGAGCCGGACAGAGAATGAACACTGAAGCTTTCTTT.

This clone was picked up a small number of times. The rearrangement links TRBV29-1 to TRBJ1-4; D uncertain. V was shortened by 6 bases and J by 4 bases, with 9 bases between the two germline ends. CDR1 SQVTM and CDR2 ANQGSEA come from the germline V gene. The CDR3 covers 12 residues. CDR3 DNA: TGCAGCGTCGGACGGGGTAATGAAAAACTGTTTTTT. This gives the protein CSVGRGNEKLFF.

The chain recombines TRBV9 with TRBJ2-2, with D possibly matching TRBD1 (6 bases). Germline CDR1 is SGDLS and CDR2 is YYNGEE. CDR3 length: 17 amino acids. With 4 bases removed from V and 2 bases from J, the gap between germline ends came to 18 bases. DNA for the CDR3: TGTGCCAGCAGCACGAGAGGGACACAGTCTAACACCGGGGAGCTGTTTTTT. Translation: CASSTRGTQSNTGELFF.

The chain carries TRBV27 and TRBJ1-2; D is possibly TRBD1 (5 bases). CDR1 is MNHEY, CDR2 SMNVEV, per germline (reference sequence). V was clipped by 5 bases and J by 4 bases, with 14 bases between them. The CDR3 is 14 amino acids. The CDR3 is CASSRSGQSYGYTF. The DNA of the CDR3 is TGTGCCAGCAGTCGATCGGGGCAGTCCTATGGCTACACCTTC.

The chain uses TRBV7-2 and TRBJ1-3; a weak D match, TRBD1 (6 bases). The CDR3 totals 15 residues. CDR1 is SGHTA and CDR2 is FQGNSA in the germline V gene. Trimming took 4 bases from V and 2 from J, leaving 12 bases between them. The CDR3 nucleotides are TGTGCCAGCAGCTCCACAGGGTATACTGGAAACACCATATATTTT. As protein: CASSSTGYTGNTIYF. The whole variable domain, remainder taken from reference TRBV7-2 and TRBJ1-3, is GAGVSQSPSNKVTEKGKDVELRCDPISGHTALYWYRQSLGQGLEFLIYFQGNSAPDKSGLPSDRFSAERTGGSVSTLTIQRTQQEDSAVYLCASSSTGYTGNTIYFGEGSWLTVV.

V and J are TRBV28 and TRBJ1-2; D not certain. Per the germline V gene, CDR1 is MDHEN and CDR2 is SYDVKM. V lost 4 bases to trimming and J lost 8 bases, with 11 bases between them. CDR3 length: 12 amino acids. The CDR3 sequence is CASSSLVWGYTF. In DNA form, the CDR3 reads TGTGCCAGCAGTTCCCTGGTGTGGGGCTACACCTTC.

The CDR3 region is CASSQPNRGQRYGYTF. CDR3 coding DNA: TGCGCCAGCAGCCAGCCTAACCGCGGACAGAGATATGGCTACACCTTC. V gene TRBV4-1 combines with J gene TRBJ1-2, with D possibly matching TRBD1 (6 bases). The CDR3 covers 16 residues. Germline V gives CDR1 MGHRA, CDR2 YSYEKL. The V gene lost 3 bases and the J gene lost 5 bases, with 19 bases spanning the gap.

In nucleotides, the CDR3 is TGTGCCAGCAGCTTAGGGGTAACTGAAGCTTTCTTT. It specifies CASSLGVTEAFF. J is TRBJ1-1 and V is TRBV11-2; D is unresolved. Germline CDR1 SGHAT, CDR2 FQNNGV. The length of the CDR3 is 12 residues. The germline V and J ends were trimmed by 1 base and 5 bases, with 5 bases remaining between them.

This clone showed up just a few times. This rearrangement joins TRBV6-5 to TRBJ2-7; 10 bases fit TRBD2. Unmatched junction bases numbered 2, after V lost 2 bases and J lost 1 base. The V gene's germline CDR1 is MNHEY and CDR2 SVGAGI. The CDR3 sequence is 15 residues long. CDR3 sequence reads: CASSYGLAESYEQYF. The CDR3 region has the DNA TGTGCCAGCAGTTACGGACTAGCGGAGTCCTACGAGCAGTACTTC.